One sample yielded the 26 T cell receptor beta chains listed below, sequenced in a study of shared clonotypes between healthy human individuals. Generated by immunoSEQ multiplex PCR, the TCRdb table keeps only in-frame clones and is missing some. The sample includes some 2,000,000 clones, under 97% of them seen just once. Material: naive CD4+ T cells sorted from blood. Subset in this sample: CD45RA+ positively selected. The receptors derive from a man aged 18 to 29 in good health.

The chain is built from TRBV5-6 and TRBJ2-2; 7 bases are a match to TRBD1. Germline assignment: CDR1 SGHDT and CDR2 YYEEEE. The CDR3 contains 14 residues. J lost 5 bases, V lost 6 bases, and 7 bases had no gene match. Here the CDR3 reads CASNHLTGTGELFF. The CDR3 nucleotides are TGTGCCAGCAACCATTTGACAGGGACCGGGGAGCTGTTTTTT.

The gene calls are TRBV10-2 and TRBJ2-3, with D unresolved. Germline CDR1 and CDR2: WSHSY and SAAADI. This CDR3 has 12 residues. The ends were cut back, 2 bases at V and 5 bases at J, with 5 bases in the middle. CDR3 sequence reads: CASSEVGDTQYF. CDR3 bases: TGCGCCAGCAGTGAGGTAGGAGATACGCAGTATTTT.

This chain joins TRBV27 and TRBJ2-5; unclear D gene. Germline-derived CDR1 and CDR2 are MNHEY and SMNVEV (reference sequence). The CDR3 length is 14 residues. Trimming removed 6 bases from V and 2 bases from J, with 13 bases in between. DNA of the CDR3: TGTGCCAGCAGCCGGCGTTGGGATCAAGAGACCCAGTACTTC. This sequence encodes CASSRRWDQETQYF.

CDR3 bases: TGTGCCAGCAGACGGGGACTAGCGGCCTTATACGAGCAGTACTTC. It codes for CASRRGLAALYEQYF. This sequence joins TRBV2 and TRBJ2-7; 11 bases are a match to TRBD2. Germline values: CDR1 SNHLY, CDR2 FYNNEI. CDR3 length: 15 residues. Trimming took 6 bases from V and 4 from J; bases not matched to a gene: 8.

This chain connects TRBV7-2 to TRBJ2-3; D is unresolved. CDR1 is SGHTA, CDR2 FQGNSA, per germline. This CDR3 has 16 amino acids. The V and J ends lost 1 base and 2 bases respectively, with 13 bases between them. The CDR3 coding sequence is TGTGCCAGCAGCTTAGAACCGGGCCGGGCCACAGATACGCAGTATTTT. Protein sequence: CASSLEPGRATDTQYF. Full variable domain (missing parts from reference TRBV7-2 and TRBJ2-3): GAGVSQSPSNKVTEKGKDVELRCDPISGHTALYWYRQSLGQGLEFLIYFQGNSAPDKSGLPSDRFSAERTGGSVSTLTIQRTQQEDSAVYLCASSLEPGRATDTQYFGPGTRLTVL.

This clone showed up just once. The chain joins TRBV28 to TRBJ2-1, with D maybe TRBD1 (6 bases). CDR1 MDHEN and CDR2 SYDVKM come from the germline V gene. The germline V and J ends were trimmed by 4 bases and 6 bases, with 19 bases remaining between them. The CDR3 consists of 16 residues. CDR3 loop: CASSSGDRRKTNEQFF. The CDR3 DNA reads TGTGCCAGCAGTTCCGGAGACAGGCGGAAAACCAATGAGCAGTTCTTC.

This clone was picked up a small number of times. The chain carries TRBV28 and TRBJ1-2, with D perhaps matching TRBD1 (5 bases). The V end lost 7 bases, the J end lost 0 bases, and 21 bases lay between the germline ends. Germline CDR1 reads MDHEN; CDR2 reads SYDVKM. This CDR3 region has 17 residues. CDR3 loop: CASTSLGLGFTNYGYTF. CDR3 nucleotide sequence: TGTGCCAGCACCAGTTTGGGGCTGGGATTTACTAACTATGGCTACACCTTC.

V is TRBV9 and J is TRBJ2-5, with 7 bases that match TRBD1. V shed 4 bases and J 1 base; nucleotides not matched to a gene: 7. The CDR3 loop spans 15 amino acids. Looked up from germline, CDR1 is SGDLS and CDR2 is YYNGEE. The chain's CDR3 is CASSYRQGAQETQYF. The CDR3 DNA sequence: TGTGCCAGCAGCTACCGACAGGGAGCCCAAGAGACCCAGTACTTC.

This clone was observed a single time. The chain employs TRBV5-1 and TRBJ2-3; D is uncertain. V was cut by 2 bases and J by 2 bases, with 12 bases left in between. This CDR3 has 15 amino acids. Per germline, CDR1 SGHRS and CDR2 YFSETQ. The CDR3 DNA follows: TGCGCCAGCAGCTTTCGGGTACCCCCCACAGATACGCAGTATTTT. This codes for CASSFRVPPTDTQYF.

V gene TRBV10-3 combines with J gene TRBJ2-7, with 14 bases aligning to TRBD2. The CDR3 extends over 14 amino acids. V was pared by 6 bases and J by 7 bases, with 5 bases of the junction left unmatched. Germline values: CDR1 ENHRY, CDR2 SYGVKD. The chain's CDR3 is CAIRGLAGAGEQYF. Written as DNA, the CDR3 is TGTGCCATCAGGGGACTAGCGGGGGCGGGGGAGCAGTACTTC.

This chain joins TRBV19 and TRBJ2-7, with 7 bases matching TRBD1. Losses at the gene ends were 8 bases for V and 2 bases for J; bases not matched to a gene: 6. The CDR3 sequence is 13 residues long. The germline V gene encodes CDR1 LNHDA and CDR2 SQIVND (reference sequence). The CDR3 region is CASGTEIPYEQYF. CDR3 sequence (DNA): TGTGCCAGTGGGACAGAGATTCCCTACGAGCAGTACTTC.

This clone showed up just once. V is TRBV18 and J is TRBJ1-5; TRBD1 is a possible D gene (6 bases). Germline assignment: CDR1 KGHSH and CDR2 LQKENI. CDR3 length equals 15 residues. V dropped 5 bases and J dropped 1 base, with 12 bases sitting between them. CDR3 residues: CASSATGTSNQPQHF. The CDR3 DNA follows: TGTGCCAGCTCAGCCACAGGGACAAGCAATCAGCCCCAGCATTTT.

A remark on this clone: Other nucleotide sequences from this sample produce the same CDR3. The gene calls are TRBV7-2 and TRBJ2-1; no definite D call. This CDR3 has 14 residues. The V and J ends lost 5 bases and 2 bases respectively, with 10 bases between them. Germline CDR1 reads SGHTA; CDR2 reads FQGNSA. CDR3 in DNA: TGTGCCAGCAGCCAAGGAACTGCCTACAATGAGCAGTTCTTC. The encoded protein is CASSQGTAYNEQFF.

This chain links TRBV7-9 with TRBJ1-2, with D uncertain. CDR3 length: 14 residues. Trimming shortened V by 1 base and J by 7 bases, and 13 bases separated the two germline ends. CDR1 is SEHNR and CDR2 is FQNEAQ in the germline V gene (reference sequence). The CDR3 region is CASSLDSAAVGYTF. CDR3 coding DNA: TGTGCCAGCAGCTTAGACAGTGCAGCGGTTGGCTACACCTTC.

The rearrangement joins TRBV27 to TRBJ2-7, with 12 bases fitting TRBD2. Germline V CDR1 and CDR2: MNHEY, SMNVEV (reference sequence). The CDR3 runs 17 residues. Unmatched junction bases numbered 15, after V lost 5 bases and J lost 7 bases. The DNA for the CDR3 is TGTGCCAGCAGTCTCTTACTTCTAGCGGGAGGGCCCGGGGAGCAGTACTTC. Translation gives CASSLLLLAGGPGEQYF.

This chain connects TRBV11-2 to TRBJ2-1; D is tentatively TRBD1 or TRBD2 (6 bases each). This CDR3 is built from 15 residues. Deletions cut 0 bases from V and 3 bases from J, with 9 bases between. CDR1 SGHAT and CDR2 FQNNGV come from the germline V gene. Written as DNA, the CDR3 is TGTGCCAGCAGCTTAGAGGGGGGCTTCTACAATGAGCAGTTCTTC. It specifies CASSLEGGFYNEQFF.

The V and J genes are TRBV15 and TRBJ1-5; D uncertain. The ends were cut back, 5 bases at V and 5 bases at J, with 16 bases in the middle. The CDR3 is 15 residues long. From germline, CDR1 is LNHNV and CDR2 YYDKDF (reference sequence). CDR3 DNA sequence: TGTGCCACCAGCCCAGTCGCGCAGGCATATCAGCCCCAGCATTTT. Its translation: CATSPVAQAYQPQHF.

The genes are TRBV10-3 and TRBJ1-1; D unresolved. Germline CDR1 is ENHRY and CDR2 is SYGVKD. The CDR3 contains 15 residues. Trimming removed 1 base at V and 0 bases at J, with 9 bases between. The CDR3 bases are TGTGCCATCAGTGAGTGGGGAGTCATGAACACTGAAGCTTTCTTT. It is translated as CAISEWGVMNTEAFF.

Notes on this clone: In the same sample, other DNA sequences code for this CDR3. The gene calls are TRBV18 and TRBJ2-5, with D possibly TRBD1 on 6 matching bases. The germline gives CDR1 KGHSH, CDR2 LQKENI. The CDR3 has 13 amino acids. Trimming removed 3 bases at V and 5 bases at J, with 10 bases between. In nucleotides, the CDR3 is TGTGCCAGCTCACCCGGGACAACTGAGACCCAGTACTTC. Protein sequence: CASSPGTTETQYF.

The chain links TRBV6-6 to TRBJ1-2, with D uncertain. V lost 6 bases and J 5 bases, leaving 13 bases between the germline ends. The length of the CDR3 is 13 residues. Germline CDR1 is MNHNY and CDR2 is SVGAGI (reference sequence). The CDR3 sequence: CASSRQTGYGYTF. The CDR3, as DNA: TGTGCCAGCAGCCGTCAAACGGGGTATGGCTACACCTTC.

The chain combines TRBV30 with TRBJ2-4; no firm D call. The CDR3 runs 14 residues. In germline, CDR1 is GTSNPN, CDR2 SVGIG (reference sequence). The V end lost 5 bases, the J end lost 0 bases, and 11 bases lay between the germline ends. CDR3 residues: CAWGQQIAKNIQYF. The CDR3 DNA reads as TGTGCCTGGGGCCAACAAATAGCCAAAAACATTCAGTACTTC.

J is TRBJ1-6 and V is TRBV5-1; 7 bases agree with TRBD1. The V gene's germline CDR1 is SGHRS and CDR2 YFSETQ. V dropped 0 bases and J dropped 11; count of bases not matched to a gene: 5. The CDR3 has 14 residues. CDR3 bases: TGCGCCAGCAGCTTGGACAGGGGAAATACACCCCTCCACTTT. It translates to CASSLDRGNTPLHF.

Only one count was recorded for this clone. J is TRBJ1-5 and V is TRBV7-2, with a possible D match to TRBD1 (5 bases). CDR1 and CDR2 from the germline V gene are SGHTA and FQGNSA. V was trimmed by 4 bases and J by 0 bases, leaving 13 bases between them. The CDR3 runs to 16 residues. CDR3 nucleotides: TGTGCCAGCAGCTCCCGTTGGGGGGGTAGCAATCAGCCCCAGCATTTT. It specifies CASSSRWGGSNQPQHF.

The rearrangement joins TRBV28 to TRBJ1-5, with 10 positions matching TRBD1. V dropped 6 bases and J dropped 5; count of bases not matched to a gene: 4. The germline CDR1 and CDR2 sequences are MDHEN and SYDVKM. This CDR3 spans 14 amino acids. For the CDR3, the DNA is TGTGCCAGCAGCCAAGACAGGGGGCATCAGCCCCAGCATTTT. Protein: CASSQDRGHQPQHF.

This rearrangement joins TRBV30 to TRBJ2-2; D is ambiguous. Germline V gene lookup returns CDR1 GTSNPN and CDR2 SVGIG (reference sequence). Trimming took 4 bases from V and 3 from J, leaving 15 bases between them. CDR3 length: 15 amino acids. DNA for the CDR3: TGTGCCTGGACCCGACCGTTAATCTACACCGGGGAGCTGTTTTTT. As protein: CAWTRPLIYTGELFF.

This chain connects TRBV5-8 to TRBJ1-2; 8 positions agree with TRBD1. Germline CDR1 is SGHTS and CDR2 is YDEGEE. The trim removed 6 bases at V and 4 bases at J, leaving 8 bases unmatched. This CDR3 is built from 14 residues. The CDR3 DNA reads TGTGCCAGCAACTCAGGACAGGGCGGCTATGGCTACACCTTC. This codes for CASNSGQGGYGYTF.